One sample yielded the 5 T cell receptor beta chains listed below, sequenced in a study of blood T cell repertoires in COVID-19. Clones were read by immunoSEQ multiplex PCR, and TCRdb kept only the in-frame ones, dropping some. Here the sample spans hundreds of thousands of clones, more than 80% being singletons. The sequenced material came from peripheral blood. Every receptor here comes from a woman in her twenties or thirties with active or convalescent COVID-19.

This chain joins TRBV6-5 and TRBJ2-2; D is perhaps TRBD1 (6 bases). The CDR3 runs 15 residues. Germline-derived CDR1 and CDR2 are MNHEY and SVGAGI. V was cut by 6 bases and J by 3 bases, with 14 bases left in between. The CDR3 reads CASSFGQKHTGELFF. DNA for the CDR3: TGTGCCAGCAGCTTTGGACAGAAACACACCGGGGAGCTGTTTTTT.

This clone was detected only a few times. The V and J genes are TRBV5-1 and TRBJ1-1; D uncertain. CDR3 length: 13 amino acids. Germline CDR1 SGHRS, CDR2 YFSETQ. V lost 1 base, J lost 4 bases, and 8 bases lay in between. CDR3 region: CASSLTAGTEAFF. The DNA for the CDR3 is TGCGCCAGCAGCTTGACAGCTGGCACTGAAGCTTTCTTT. Using reference TRBV5-1 and TRBJ1-1 for the parts outside the CDR3, the full variable domain is KAGVTQTPRYLIKTRGQQVTLSCSPISGHRSVSWYQQTPGQGLQFLFEYFSETQRNKGNFPGRFSGRQFSNSRSEMNVSTLELGDSALYLCASSLTAGTEAFFGQGTRLTVV.

The chain links TRBV5-1 to TRBJ2-7; TRBD1 aligns across 8 bases. The CDR3 contains 14 residues. Germline CDR1 is SGHRS and CDR2 is YFSETQ. Trimming cost V 4 bases and J 2 bases; bases outside gene matches: 5. The CDR3 is CASSHGQGPYEQYF. The CDR3 region has the DNA TGCGCCAGCAGCCATGGACAGGGCCCCTACGAGCAGTACTTC.

The chain recombines TRBV30 with TRBJ2-3, with 7 bases that match TRBD1. The J segment lost 4 bases and the V segment lost 1 base, leaving 11 bases of the junction unmatched. CDR1 is GTSNPN and CDR2 is SVGIG in the germline V gene (reference sequence). The CDR3 has 16 residues. In DNA form, the CDR3 reads TGTGCCTGGAGTGAGGGGGCCTATAGGTCCGCAGATACGCAGTATTTT. The encoded protein is CAWSEGAYRSADTQYF.

The CDR3 DNA reads as TGTGCCAGCAGCTTGCAGAAGAACACTGAAGCTTTCTTT. It is translated as CASSLQKNTEAFF. The rearrangement joins TRBV7-9 to TRBJ1-1; D not certain. The germline CDR1 and CDR2 sequences are SEHNR and FQNEAQ (reference sequence). The CDR3 totals 13 residues. Trimming took off 3 bases at V and 1 base at J, with 6 bases between the two ends.